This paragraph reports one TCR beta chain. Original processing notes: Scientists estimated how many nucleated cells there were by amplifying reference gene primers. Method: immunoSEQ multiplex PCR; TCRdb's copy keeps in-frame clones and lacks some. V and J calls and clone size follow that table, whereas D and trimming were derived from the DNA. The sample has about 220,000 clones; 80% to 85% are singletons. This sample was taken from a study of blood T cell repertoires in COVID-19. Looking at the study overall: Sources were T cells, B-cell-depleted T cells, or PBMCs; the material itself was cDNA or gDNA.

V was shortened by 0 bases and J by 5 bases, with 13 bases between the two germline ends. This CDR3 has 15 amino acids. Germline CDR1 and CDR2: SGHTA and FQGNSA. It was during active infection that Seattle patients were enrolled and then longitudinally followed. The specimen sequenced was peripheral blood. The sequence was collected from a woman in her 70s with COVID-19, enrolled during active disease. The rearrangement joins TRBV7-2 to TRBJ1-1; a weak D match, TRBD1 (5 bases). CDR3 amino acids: CASSLAWTRGTEAFF. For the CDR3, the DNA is TGTGCCAGCAGCTTAGCTTGGACCCGGGGGACTGAAGCTTTCTTT.